This T cell receptor beta chain is from a study of control samples from healthy donors and cancer patients. There are 16 residues in the CDR3. V was shortened by 8 bases and J by 3 bases, with 22 bases between the two germline ends. Per the germline V gene, CDR1 is LNHDA and CDR2 is SQIVND (reference sequence). Only in-frame clones appear in the TCRdb table, and some are missing; sequencing was by immunoSEQ multiplex PCR. The sample has about 160,000 clones; 94% are singletons. This sequence joins TRBV19 and TRBJ1-1; D possibly corresponds to TRBD1 (6 bases). The clonotype was recovered from a middle-aged woman in good health. The sequenced sample consisted of blood. CDR3 protein: CASRARGAGRDTEAFF. DNA of the CDR3: TGTGCCAGTCGTGCACGGGGGGCGGGGAGGGACACTGAAGCTTTCTTT.